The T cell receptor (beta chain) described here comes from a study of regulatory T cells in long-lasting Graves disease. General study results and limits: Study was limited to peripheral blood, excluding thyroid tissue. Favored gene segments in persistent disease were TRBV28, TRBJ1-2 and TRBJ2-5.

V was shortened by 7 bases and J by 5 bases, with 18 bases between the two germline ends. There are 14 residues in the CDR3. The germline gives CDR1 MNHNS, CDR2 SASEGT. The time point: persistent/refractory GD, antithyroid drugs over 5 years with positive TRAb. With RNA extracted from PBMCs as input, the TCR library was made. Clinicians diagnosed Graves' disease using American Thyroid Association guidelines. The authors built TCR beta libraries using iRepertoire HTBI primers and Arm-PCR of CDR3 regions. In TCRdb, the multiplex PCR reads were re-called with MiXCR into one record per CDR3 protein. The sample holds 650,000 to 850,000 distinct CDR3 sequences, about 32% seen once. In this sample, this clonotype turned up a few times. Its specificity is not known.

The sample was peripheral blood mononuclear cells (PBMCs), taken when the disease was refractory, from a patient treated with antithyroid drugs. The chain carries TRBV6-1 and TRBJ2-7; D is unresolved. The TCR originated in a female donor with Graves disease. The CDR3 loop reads CASTTEGVYDEQYF. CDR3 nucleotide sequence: TGTGCCAGCACCACCGAAGGAGTTTACGACGAGCAGTACTTC.